The entry below describes one T cell receptor beta chain. Its antigen is unknown. Sequencing used immunoSEQ multiplex PCR; TCRdb keeps in-frame clones, though not all of them. The table includes about 39,000 clones, 90% detected once. The source of the sample is a study of T cell responses to AZD1222 COVID-19 vaccine. Study-level points and caveats: Nearly half of the spike-specific TCRs reportedly recognize variant regions that carry no mutations.

Pooling covered second doses at about 4 or about 12 weeks. Germline V gene lookup returns CDR1 SGHTA and CDR2 FQGNSA. The CDR3 contains 12 residues. J gave up 5 bases and V 7 bases, and 2 bases lay outside the gene matches. This clonotype originated in an adult who received the AZD1222 COVID-19 vaccine. The V and J genes are TRBV7-2 and TRBJ2-1, with 7 bases matching TRBD1. The sequences come from peripheral blood, collected 28 days after the second AZD1222 dose. The CDR3 nucleotides read TGTGCCAGCAAGGACAGGAACAATGAGCAGTTCTTC. It specifies CASKDRNNEQFF.